One T cell receptor beta chain is described in this entry. Antigen: not known. These data originate in a study of beta chain features in type 1 diabetes. Findings of the study overall: Among all four CD4+ subsets, Type 1 diabetes patients had TCRB CDR3s that were moderately but significantly shorter.

Every isolated RNA sample was fully reverse transcribed, so sequencing captured expressed TCRB transcripts. Repertoires were generated with immunoSEQ multiplex PCR, while TCRdb's copy carries only in-frame clones and drops some. The table has hundreds of thousands of clones, approximately 16% seen once. Germline V gives CDR1 SGHNT, CDR2 YYREEE (reference sequence). This CDR3 spans 14 amino acids. Trimming cost V 5 bases and J 7 bases; bases outside gene matches: 9. This chain uses TRBV5-4 with TRBJ2-3; 8 nucleotides match TRBD1. Specimen: naive CD4+ T cells from blood. This TCR was sampled from a man aged 18 to 30 with type 1 diabetes. The DNA for the CDR3 is TGTGCCAGCAGTGAAAGACAGGGGACAAATACGCAGTATTTT. Its protein is CASSERQGTNTQYF.